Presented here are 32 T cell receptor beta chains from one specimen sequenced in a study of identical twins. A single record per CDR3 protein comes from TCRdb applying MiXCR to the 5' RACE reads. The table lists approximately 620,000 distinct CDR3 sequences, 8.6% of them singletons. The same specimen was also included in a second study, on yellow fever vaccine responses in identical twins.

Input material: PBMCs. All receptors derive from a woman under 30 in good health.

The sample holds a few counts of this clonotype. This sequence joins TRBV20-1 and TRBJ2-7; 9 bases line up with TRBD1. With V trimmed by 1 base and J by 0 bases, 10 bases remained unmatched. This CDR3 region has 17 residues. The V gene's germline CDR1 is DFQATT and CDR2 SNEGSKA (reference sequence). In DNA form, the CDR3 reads TGCAGTGCTAGAGGGCTGGGGGGACAGGGAAACTCCTACGAGCAGTACTTC. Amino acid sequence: CSARGLGGQGNSYEQYF.

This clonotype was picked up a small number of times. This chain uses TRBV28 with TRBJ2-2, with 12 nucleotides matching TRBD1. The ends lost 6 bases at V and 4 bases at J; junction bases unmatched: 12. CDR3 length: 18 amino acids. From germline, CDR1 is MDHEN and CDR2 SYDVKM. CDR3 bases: TGTGCCAGCAGCATCCCGGGACAGGGGGCCGGGGGCACCGGGGAGCTGTTTTTT. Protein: CASSIPGQGAGGTGELFF.

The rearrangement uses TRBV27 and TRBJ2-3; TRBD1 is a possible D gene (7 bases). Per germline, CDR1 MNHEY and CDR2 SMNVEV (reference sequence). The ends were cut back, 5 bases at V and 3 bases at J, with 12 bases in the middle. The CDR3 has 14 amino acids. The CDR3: CASSAGTATDTQYF. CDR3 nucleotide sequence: TGTGCCAGCAGTGCGGGGACAGCAACAGATACGCAGTATTTT.

In DNA, the CDR3 is TGTGCCAGCAGCGCGACAGGGGCTCTTTACTATGGCTACACCTTC. Translating it yields CASSATGALYYGYTF. The V gene is TRBV6-1, the J gene TRBJ1-2, with 8 bases matching TRBD1. CDR3 length: 15 amino acids. Unmatched junction bases numbered 9, after V lost 6 bases and J lost 3 bases. Germline V gene data show CDR1 as MNHNS and CDR2 as SASEGT.

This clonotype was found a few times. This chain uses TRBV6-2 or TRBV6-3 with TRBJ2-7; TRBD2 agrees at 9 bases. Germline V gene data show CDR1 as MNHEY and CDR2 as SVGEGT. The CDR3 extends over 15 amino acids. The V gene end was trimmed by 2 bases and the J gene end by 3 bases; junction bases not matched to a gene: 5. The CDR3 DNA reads TGTGCCAGCAGTTACCCTGGGACTAGCCACTACGAGCAGTACTTC. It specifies CASSYPGTSHYEQYF.

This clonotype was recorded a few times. CDR3 coding DNA: TGCGCCAGCAGCCCAGAGGGACAGGGAACCTACGAGCAGTACTTC. Translating it yields CASSPEGQGTYEQYF. The chain uses TRBV5-1 and TRBJ2-7; 9 nucleotides agree with TRBD1. Germline CDR1 SGHRS, CDR2 YFSETQ. With 4 bases clipped from V and 2 bases from J, the junction kept 7 bases outside the gene matches. The length of the CDR3 is 15 residues.

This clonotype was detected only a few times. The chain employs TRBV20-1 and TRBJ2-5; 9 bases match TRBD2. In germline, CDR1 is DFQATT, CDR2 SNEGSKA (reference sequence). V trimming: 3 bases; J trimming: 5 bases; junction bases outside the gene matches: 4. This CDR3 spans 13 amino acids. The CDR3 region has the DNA TGCAGTGCTAGGGGGACTAGCTATGAGACCCAGTACTTC. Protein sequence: CSARGTSYETQYF.

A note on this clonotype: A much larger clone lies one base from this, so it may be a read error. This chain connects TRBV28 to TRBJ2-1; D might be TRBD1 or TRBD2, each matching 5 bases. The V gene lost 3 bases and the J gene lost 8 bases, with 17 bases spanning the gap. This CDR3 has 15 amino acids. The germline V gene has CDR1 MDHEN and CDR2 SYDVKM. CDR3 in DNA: TGTGCCAGCAGTTTGCAGTTAAGGTGGGACGATGAGCAGTTCTTC. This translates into CASSLQLRWDDEQFF.

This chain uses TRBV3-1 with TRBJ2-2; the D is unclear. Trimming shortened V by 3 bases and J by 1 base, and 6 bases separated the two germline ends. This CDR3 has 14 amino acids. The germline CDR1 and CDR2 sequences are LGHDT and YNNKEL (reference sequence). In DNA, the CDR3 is TGTGCCAGCAGCCATTGGGTGAACACCGGGGAGCTGTTTTTT. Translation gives CASSHWVNTGELFF.

The CDR3 DNA sequence: TGCGCCAGCAGCCAAGGCCTCAGTGTGGGGATTATGAACACCGGGGAGCTGTTTTTT. It is translated as CASSQGLSVGIMNTGELFF. V is TRBV4-3 and J is TRBJ2-2; D call uncertain. Trimming stripped 1 base from V and 1 base from J, with 19 bases between. Germline CDR1 LGHNA, CDR2 YSLEER. The length of the CDR3 is 19 residues.

CDR3 nucleotide sequence: TGTGCCAGCAGCCCCGGGGCCAGGATGCTCACCGGGGAGCTGTTTTTT. Amino acids: CASSPGARMLTGELFF. The chain employs TRBV11-2 and TRBJ2-2; D might be TRBD1 or TRBD2, each matching 5 bases. The CDR3 has 16 residues. Trimming stripped 5 bases from V and 4 bases from J, with 17 bases between. Per the germline V gene, CDR1 is SGHAT and CDR2 is FQNNGV.

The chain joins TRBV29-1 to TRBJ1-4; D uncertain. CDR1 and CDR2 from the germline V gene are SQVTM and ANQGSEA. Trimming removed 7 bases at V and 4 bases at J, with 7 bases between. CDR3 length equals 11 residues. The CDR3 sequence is CSGRVNEKLFF. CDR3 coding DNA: TGCAGCGGCCGGGTTAATGAAAAACTGTTTTTT.

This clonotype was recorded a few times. The CDR3 DNA is TGTGCCAGCATTCAGACTAGCGGGAGGGCCTACGAGCAGTACTTC. This encodes CASIQTSGRAYEQYF. The V call is TRBV21-1, the J call TRBJ2-7; the listed D gene, TRBD2, was not tested against the DNA. TRBV21-1 is a pseudogene locus. CDR3 length equals 15 residues.

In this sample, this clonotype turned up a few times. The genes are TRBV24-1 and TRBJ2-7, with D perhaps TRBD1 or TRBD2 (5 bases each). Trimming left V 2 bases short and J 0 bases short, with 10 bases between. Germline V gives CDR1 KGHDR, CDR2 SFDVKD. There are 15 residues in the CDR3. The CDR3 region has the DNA TGTGCCACCAGTGATTCTGGGACCTACTCCTACGAGCAGTACTTC. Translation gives CATSDSGTYSYEQYF.

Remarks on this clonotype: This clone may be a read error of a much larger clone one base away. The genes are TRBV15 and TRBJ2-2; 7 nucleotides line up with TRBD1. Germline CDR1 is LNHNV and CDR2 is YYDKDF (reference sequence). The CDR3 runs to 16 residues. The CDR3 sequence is CSTSRTRTGVTGELFF. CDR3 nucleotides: TGTTCCACCAGCAGAACGAGAACAGGGGTTACCGGGGAGCTGTTTTTT. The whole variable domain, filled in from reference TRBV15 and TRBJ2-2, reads DAMVIQNPRYQVTQFGKPVTLSCSQTLNHNVMYWYQQKSSQAPKLLFHYYDKDFNNEADTPDNFQSRRPNTSFCFLDIRSPGLGDTAMYLCSTSRTRTGVTGELFFGEGSRLTVL.

As DNA, the CDR3 is TGCGCCAGCAGTAACAACCTTCTACAAGAGACCCAGTACTTC. This gives the protein CASSNNLLQETQYF. V usage is TRBV23-1 and J usage is TRBJ2-5; D gene unclear. TRBV23-1 is an ORF for which the function is uncertain. V lost 5 bases to trimming and J lost 2 bases, with 12 bases between them. This CDR3 has 14 residues.

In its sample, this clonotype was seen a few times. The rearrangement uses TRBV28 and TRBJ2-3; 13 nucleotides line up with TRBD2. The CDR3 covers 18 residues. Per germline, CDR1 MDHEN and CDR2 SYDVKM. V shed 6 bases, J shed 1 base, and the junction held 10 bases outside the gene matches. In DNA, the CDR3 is TGTGCCAGCAGCTCAGGACTAGCGGGGGTTTGGCGCACAGATACGCAGTATTTT. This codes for CASSSGLAGVWRTDTQYF.

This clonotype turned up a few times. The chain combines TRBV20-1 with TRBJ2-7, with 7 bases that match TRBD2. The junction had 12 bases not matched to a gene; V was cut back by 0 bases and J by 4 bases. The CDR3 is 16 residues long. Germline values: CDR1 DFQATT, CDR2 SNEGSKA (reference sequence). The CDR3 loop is CSARDQFVGTTYEQYF. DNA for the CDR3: TGCAGTGCTAGAGATCAGTTTGTCGGGACTACATACGAGCAGTACTTC.

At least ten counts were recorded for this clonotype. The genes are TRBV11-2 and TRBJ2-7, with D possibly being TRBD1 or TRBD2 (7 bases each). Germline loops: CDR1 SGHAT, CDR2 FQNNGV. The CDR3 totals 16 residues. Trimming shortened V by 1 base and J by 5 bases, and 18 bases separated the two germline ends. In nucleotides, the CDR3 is TGTGCCAGCAGCTTAGTTCAGCAGGGGGGGAGCCACGAGCAGTACTTC. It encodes CASSLVQQGGSHEQYF.

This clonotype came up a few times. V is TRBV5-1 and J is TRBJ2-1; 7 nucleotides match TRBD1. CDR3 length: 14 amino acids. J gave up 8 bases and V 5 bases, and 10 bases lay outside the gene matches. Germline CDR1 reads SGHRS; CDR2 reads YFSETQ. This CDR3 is CASSYEGAWDEQFF. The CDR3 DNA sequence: TGCGCCAGCAGTTACGAGGGGGCGTGGGATGAGCAGTTCTTC.

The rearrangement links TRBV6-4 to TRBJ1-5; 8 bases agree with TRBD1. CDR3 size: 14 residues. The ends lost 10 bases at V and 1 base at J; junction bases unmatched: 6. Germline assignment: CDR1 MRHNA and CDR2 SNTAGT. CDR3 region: CANTRDRSNQPQHF. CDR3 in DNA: TGTGCCAACACAAGGGACAGGAGCAATCAGCCCCAGCATTTT.

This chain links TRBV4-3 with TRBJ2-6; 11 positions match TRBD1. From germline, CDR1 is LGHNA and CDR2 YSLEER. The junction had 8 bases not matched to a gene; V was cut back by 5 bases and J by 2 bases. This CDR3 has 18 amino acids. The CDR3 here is CASSSRTGGETGANVLTF. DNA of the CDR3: TGCGCCAGCAGCTCTCGGACAGGGGGCGAAACTGGGGCCAACGTCCTGACTTTC.

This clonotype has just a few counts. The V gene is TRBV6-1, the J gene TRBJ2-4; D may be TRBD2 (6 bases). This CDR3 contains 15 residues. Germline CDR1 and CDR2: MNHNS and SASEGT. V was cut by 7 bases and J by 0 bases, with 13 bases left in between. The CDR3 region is CASNGGTLAKNIQYF. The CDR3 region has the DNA TGTGCCAGCAATGGGGGGACGCTAGCCAAAAACATTCAGTACTTC.

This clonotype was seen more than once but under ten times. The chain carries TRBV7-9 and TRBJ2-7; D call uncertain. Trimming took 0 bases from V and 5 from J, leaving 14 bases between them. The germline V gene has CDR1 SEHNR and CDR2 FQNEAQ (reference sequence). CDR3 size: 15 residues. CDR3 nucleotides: TGTGCCAGCAGCTTAGCCCCCTCACCGTCGGACGAGCAGTACTTC. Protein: CASSLAPSPSDEQYF.

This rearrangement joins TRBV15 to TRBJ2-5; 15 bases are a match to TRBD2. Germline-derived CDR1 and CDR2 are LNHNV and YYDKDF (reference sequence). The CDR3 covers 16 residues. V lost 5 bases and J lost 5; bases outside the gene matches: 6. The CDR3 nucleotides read TGTGCCACCAGCGGGGGACTAGCGGGAGGCAGGGAGACCCAGTACTTC. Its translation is CATSGGLAGGRETQYF.

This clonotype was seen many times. The DNA for the CDR3 is TGTGCCACCAGTGATGTCAAACTGTCCCGGGACAGGGGGAATGAGCAGTTCTTC. As protein: CATSDVKLSRDRGNEQFF. This chain links TRBV24-1 with TRBJ2-1, with TRBD1 matching over 11 bases. CDR3 length: 18 amino acids. Trimming took 3 bases from V and 7 from J; bases not matched to a gene: 13. The germline gives CDR1 KGHDR, CDR2 SFDVKD.

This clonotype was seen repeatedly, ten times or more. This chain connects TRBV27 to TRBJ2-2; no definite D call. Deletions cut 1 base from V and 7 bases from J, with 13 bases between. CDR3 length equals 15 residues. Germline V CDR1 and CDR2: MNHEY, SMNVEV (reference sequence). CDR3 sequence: CASSLFSLVGGELFF. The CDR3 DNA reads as TGTGCCAGCAGTTTATTTTCCTTGGTTGGCGGGGAGCTGTTTTTT.

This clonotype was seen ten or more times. The CDR3 protein is CASQGRDSYEQYF. The CDR3 DNA sequence: TGCGCCAGCCAGGGGCGGGACTCCTACGAGCAGTACTTC. V gene TRBV10-2 combines with J gene TRBJ2-7, with D perhaps TRBD1 or TRBD2 (6 bases each). The V gene lost 8 bases and the J gene lost 0 bases, with 11 bases spanning the gap. CDR3 length equals 13 residues. Germline CDR1 reads WSHSY; CDR2 reads SAAADI.

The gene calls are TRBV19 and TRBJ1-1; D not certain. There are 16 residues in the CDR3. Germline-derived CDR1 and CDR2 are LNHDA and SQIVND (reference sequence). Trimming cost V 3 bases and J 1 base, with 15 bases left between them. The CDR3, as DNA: TGTGCCAGTAGTATTCAGCCGAGACGCTCGAACACTGAAGCTTTCTTT. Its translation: CASSIQPRRSNTEAFF.

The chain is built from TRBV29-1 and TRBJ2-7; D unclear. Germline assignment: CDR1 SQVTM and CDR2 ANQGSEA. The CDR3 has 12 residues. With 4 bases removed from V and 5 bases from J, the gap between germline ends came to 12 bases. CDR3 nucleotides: TGCAGCGTTGGTGACACCACGCACGAGCAGTACTTC. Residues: CSVGDTTHEQYF.

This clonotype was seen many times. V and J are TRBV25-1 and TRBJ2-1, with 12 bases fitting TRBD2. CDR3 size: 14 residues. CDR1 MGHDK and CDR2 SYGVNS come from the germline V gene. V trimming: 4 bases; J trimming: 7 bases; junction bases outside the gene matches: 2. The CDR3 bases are TGTGCCAGCAGTGCTAGCGGGAGGGGTAATGAGCAGTTCTTC. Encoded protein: CASSASGRGNEQFF.

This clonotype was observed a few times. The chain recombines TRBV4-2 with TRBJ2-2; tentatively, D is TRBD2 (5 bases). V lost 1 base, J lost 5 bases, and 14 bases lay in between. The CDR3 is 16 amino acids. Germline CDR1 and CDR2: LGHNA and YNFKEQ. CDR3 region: CASSQGVQLVTGELFF. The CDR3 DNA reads TGTGCCAGCAGCCAAGGGGTTCAACTAGTAACCGGGGAGCTGTTTTTT.